One sample yielded the 28 T cell receptor beta chains listed below, sequenced in a study of Graves' ophthalmopathy and Graves' hyperthyroidism. The authors amplified TCR beta CDR3 regions from RNA transcripts. After a first-round RT-PCR with HTBI primers, a second-round multiplex PCR was run. One entry per CDR3 protein, called by TCRdb with MiXCR from the multiplex PCR reads. The data hold hundreds of thousands of distinct CDR3 sequences, with under 25% observed a single time. The sample comprised peripheral blood. These receptors were taken from a woman younger than 35 with stable Graves' hyperthyroidism.

This clonotype was recorded many times. V and J are TRBV6-5 and TRBJ1-6; D is uncertain. Germline V gene lookup returns CDR1 MNHEY and CDR2 SVGAGI. The CDR3 has 16 amino acids. V lost 4 bases and J lost 7, with 17 bases in between. CDR3 loop: CASSSEIAAINSPLHF. The CDR3 coding sequence is TGTGCCAGCAGTTCTGAAATAGCAGCTATAAATTCACCCCTCCACTTT.

This clonotype showed up many times. V gene TRBV5-1 combines with J gene TRBJ2-5; 10 nucleotides line up with TRBD2. Germline V lookup: CDR1 SGHRS, CDR2 YFSETQ. J was trimmed by 2 bases and V by 1 base; bases with no gene match: 8. The CDR3 is 17 residues long. CDR3 bases: TGCGCCAGCAGCTTGCGGCTAGCGGGAGACCCACAAGAGACCCAGTACTTC. Residues: CASSLRLAGDPQETQYF.

Many counts were recorded for this clonotype. The J gene is TRBJ1-1, the V gene TRBV9; 7 bases map to TRBD1. Unmatched junction bases numbered 3, after V lost 0 bases and J lost 1 base. This CDR3 region has 15 residues. Germline V gene data show CDR1 as SGDLS and CDR2 as YYNGEE. CDR3 protein: CASSVADRPNTEAFF. The CDR3 DNA is TGTGCCAGCAGCGTAGCGGACAGGCCGAACACTGAAGCTTTCTTT.

This clonotype was observed at least ten times. This chain links TRBV5-1 with TRBJ2-7; 10 positions agree with TRBD1. The CDR3 has 16 amino acids. CDR1 SGHRS and CDR2 YFSETQ come from the germline V gene. With 0 bases clipped from V and 5 bases from J, the junction kept 8 bases outside the gene matches. The chain's CDR3 is CASSLDGTGVTHEQYF. In DNA form, the CDR3 reads TGCGCCAGCAGCTTGGATGGGACAGGGGTCACCCACGAGCAGTACTTC.

This clonotype was seen more than once but under ten times. This may be a read error: a much more frequent sequence differs by one nucleotide. V usage is TRBV19 and J usage is TRBJ2-7; D is possibly TRBD2 (5 bases). V dropped 8 bases and J dropped 5 bases, with 19 bases sitting between them. This CDR3 has 14 amino acids. In germline, CDR1 is LNHDA, CDR2 SQIVND (reference sequence). The CDR3 reads CASSYSVGEDEQYF. The CDR3 DNA sequence: TGTGCCAGTTCCTATAGCGTCGGAGAGGACGAGCAGTACTTC.

This clonotype showed up many times. The rearrangement links TRBV5-1 to TRBJ2-7, with TRBD1 matching over 8 bases. The V segment lost 3 bases and the J segment 6 bases; nucleotides outside the gene matches: 11. There are 15 residues in the CDR3. CDR1 is SGHRS and CDR2 is YFSETQ in the germline V gene. DNA for the CDR3: TGCGCCAGCAGCTCGGATGCCGGGACAGGTGGCGAGCAGTACTTC. Translated: CASSSDAGTGGEQYF.

This clonotype occurred many times. The chain employs TRBV12-3 or TRBV12-4 and TRBJ1-3, with D tentatively TRBD1 (5 bases). V was trimmed by 6 bases and J by 2 bases, leaving 17 bases between them. This CDR3 is built from 16 residues. In DNA form, the CDR3 reads TGTGCCAGCAGGACGTGGGGCAGTCAGACTGGAAACACCATATATTTT. The encoded protein is CASRTWGSQTGNTIYF.

Only a few counts were recorded for this clonotype. A much bigger clone sits one base away, suggesting this may be a read error. The genes are TRBV20-1 and TRBJ2-6; no reliable D call. The length of the CDR3 is 18 residues. Trimming shortened V by 0 bases and J by 1 base, and 16 bases separated the two germline ends. CDR1 and CDR2 from the germline V gene are DFQATT and SNEGSKA (reference sequence). Written as DNA, the CDR3 is TGCAGTGCTAGAGATTCGTCGGCACGGCAATCTGGGGCCAACGTCCTGACTTTC. This codes for CSARDSSARQSGANVLTF.

This clonotype was found many times. Likely a read error: the CDR3 ends without its conserved phenylalanine or tryptophan. V usage is TRBV20-1 and J usage is TRBJ2-7; 16 bases fit TRBD2. The V gene's germline CDR1 is DFQATT and CDR2 SNEGSKA (reference sequence). V gave up 6 bases and J gave up 3 bases; unmatched junction bases: 5. This CDR3 comprises 15 residues. CDR3 sequence reads: CSAEGLAGGGYEQYL. The CDR3 region has the DNA TGCAGTGCCGAGGGACTAGCGGGAGGGGGCTACGAGCAGTACCTC.

This clonotype was recorded at least ten times. This chain uses TRBV12-3 or TRBV12-4 with TRBJ1-2; possible D gene TRBD1, 5 bases. V lost 5 bases to trimming and J lost 8 bases, with 12 bases between them. This CDR3 spans 12 amino acids. CDR3 coding DNA: TGTGCCAGCAGTACTCGATCAGGGGGCTACACCTTC. Its translation: CASSTRSGGYTF.

This clonotype was found many times. This chain uses TRBV6-1 with TRBJ2-5; D may match TRBD1 or TRBD2 (5 bases each). The V end lost 4 bases, the J end lost 5 bases, and 11 bases lay between the germline ends. Germline-derived CDR1 and CDR2 are MNHNS and SASEGT. The CDR3 loop spans 13 amino acids. Here the CDR3 reads CASSAGTGETQYF. CDR3 bases: TGTGCCAGCAGTGCAGGGACCGGGGAGACCCAGTACTTC.

There are many counts of this clonotype. The chain has TRBV19 and TRBJ2-4; D is uncertain. CDR1 is LNHDA and CDR2 is SQIVND in the germline V gene (reference sequence). The germline V and J ends were trimmed by 11 bases and 6 bases, with 11 bases remaining between them. The CDR3 loop spans 11 amino acids. CDR3 protein: CAHCPRNIQYF. The CDR3 DNA follows: TGTGCCCATTGTCCAAGAAACATTCAGTACTTC.

The chain has TRBV6-2 or TRBV6-3 and TRBJ1-2; D is unclear. The germline V gene encodes CDR1 MNHEY and CDR2 SVGEGT. Trimming took 6 bases from V and 4 from J, leaving 18 bases between them. CDR3 size: 15 residues. As DNA, the CDR3 is TGTGCCAGCAGCCCAAGTCGGACGTCTTCCTATGGCTACACCTTC. This gives the protein CASSPSRTSSYGYTF.

This clonotype was seen many times. The chain combines TRBV4-2 with TRBJ2-7, with D possibly called TRBD1 or TRBD2 (5 bases each). CDR1 is LGHNA, CDR2 YNFKEQ, per germline. V dropped 2 bases and J dropped 3 bases, with 14 bases sitting between them. The length of the CDR3 is 15 residues. For the CDR3, the DNA is TGTGCCAGCAGCCAATACGGGGCAAAAATCTACGAGCAGTACTTC. Its protein product is CASSQYGAKIYEQYF.

V and J are TRBV6-2 or TRBV6-3 and TRBJ2-7; D call uncertain. This CDR3 has 12 residues. Germline V gene data show CDR1 as MNHEY and CDR2 as SVGEGT. The germline V and J ends were trimmed by 2 bases and 3 bases, with 5 bases remaining between them. The CDR3 region has the DNA TGTGCCAGCAGTTACACTGTCTACGAGCAGTACTTC. Translated, it gives CASSYTVYEQYF.

This clonotype was counted at least ten times. The CDR3 bases are TGTGCCAGCAGACGAGGGGGGGTGGAGACCCAGTACTTC. Translation gives CASRRGGVETQYF. The chain has TRBV28 and TRBJ2-5; possibly TRBD2 for D (7 bases). This CDR3 contains 13 residues. The germline V gene encodes CDR1 MDHEN and CDR2 SYDVKM. V lost 6 bases, J lost 5 bases, and 13 bases lay in between. Combining the CDR3 with reference TRBV28 and TRBJ2-5 gives the whole variable domain DVKVTQSSRYLVKRTGEKVFLECVQDMDHENMFWYRQDPGLGLRLIYFSYDVKMKEKGDIPEGYSVSREKKERFSLILESASTNQTSMYLCASRRGGVETQYFGPGTRLLVL.

This clonotype was seen more than once but under ten times. In DNA, the CDR3 is TGCGCCAGCAGCCAAGGGGCCTGGGGCGACGAGCAGTACTTC. This gives the protein CASSQGAWGDEQYF. The rearrangement uses TRBV4-1 and TRBJ2-7, with D maybe TRBD1 (5 bases). The CDR3 has 14 amino acids. Germline assignment: CDR1 MGHRA and CDR2 YSYEKL. V lost 1 base, J lost 5 bases, and 12 bases lay in between.

V usage is TRBV5-6 and J usage is TRBJ1-2, with 7 bases identical to TRBD1. Germline V gives CDR1 SGHDT, CDR2 YYEEEE. Unmatched junction bases numbered 4, after V lost 1 base and J lost 4 bases. The CDR3 is 14 residues long. The CDR3 reads CASSLQQGLYGYTF. Written as DNA, the CDR3 is TGTGCCAGCAGCTTGCAACAGGGGCTCTATGGCTACACCTTC.

Regarding this clonotype: This may come from a read error, since a much larger clone is one base off. The chain combines TRBV12-3 or TRBV12-4 with TRBJ2-2; 8 bases are a match to TRBD1. This CDR3 is built from 14 residues. The CDR3, as DNA: TGTGCCAGCAGTCGGGACAGGAGGGACGGGGAGCTGTTGTTT. Protein product: CASSRDRRDGELLF.

This clonotype was found a few times. The rearrangement links TRBV30 to TRBJ2-7; D is unresolved. The CDR3 loop spans 14 amino acids. Trimming stripped 0 bases from V and 0 bases from J, with 9 bases between. The germline V gene has CDR1 GTSNPN and CDR2 SVGIG (reference sequence). CDR3 coding DNA: TGTGCCTGGAGTGTACTACCGCGCTCCTACGAGCAGTACTTC. It yields the protein CAWSVLPRSYEQYF.

This clonotype has at least ten counts. The CDR3 sequence is CASSERIGGQRYSNQPQHF. DNA for the CDR3: TGTGCCAGCAGTGAAAGAATAGGGGGTCAGAGATATAGCAATCAGCCCCAGCATTTT. V usage is TRBV6-1 and J usage is TRBJ1-5; tentatively, D is TRBD1 (6 bases). Looked up from germline, CDR1 is MNHNS and CDR2 is SASEGT. The CDR3 runs 19 residues. Between the trimmed V and J ends, which lost 2 bases and 0 bases, there was a span of 20 bases.

This clonotype occurred many times. The chain joins TRBV11-2 to TRBJ2-4; D call uncertain. The V end was cut by 1 base, the J end by 8 bases, with 9 bases between. CDR1 and CDR2 from the germline V gene are SGHAT and FQNNGV. There are 13 residues in the CDR3. CDR3: CASSLVGSDIQYF. Here the CDR3 DNA reads TGTGCCAGCAGCTTAGTCGGGTCGGACATTCAGTACTTC.

This clonotype was detected ten times or more. The chain has TRBV7-2 and TRBJ2-5; no reliable D call. The CDR3 spans 13 residues. Trimming removed 2 bases at V and 1 base at J, with 5 bases between. Germline V lookup: CDR1 SGHTA, CDR2 FQGNSA. The DNA for the CDR3 is TGTGCCAGCAGCTTAACCATCCAAGAGACCCAGTACTTC. Translation gives CASSLTIQETQYF.

This clonotype was detected many times. V and J are TRBV4-2 and TRBJ2-5; D is uncertain. Germline V CDR1 and CDR2: LGHNA, YNFKEQ. Trimming shortened V by 1 base and J by 5 bases, and 11 bases separated the two germline ends. The CDR3 spans 14 residues. The CDR3 DNA follows: TGTGCCAGCAGCCAAGTGGGATTAGGCGAGACCCAGTACTTC. Its translation: CASSQVGLGETQYF.

This clonotype was seen repeatedly, ten times or more. The rearrangement joins TRBV25-1 to TRBJ2-7, with D perhaps matching TRBD2 (7 bases). Germline lookup yields CDR1 MGHDK and CDR2 SYGVNS. Trimming stripped 2 bases from V and 3 bases from J, with 20 bases between. This CDR3 region has 17 residues. CDR3 bases: TGTGCCAGCAGTGAAAAGGTGACAAGGGGGGGACACTACGAGCAGTACTTC. This translates into CASSEKVTRGGHYEQYF.

This clonotype was counted at least ten times. At one of its ends the junction is not consistent with the germline gene, which may arise from a read error. This chain joins TRBV10-3 and TRBJ2-3; 8 bases align to TRBD2. From germline, CDR1 is ENHRY and CDR2 SYGVKD. This CDR3 contains 16 residues. This CDR3 is CASSETTSGGTDTQYF. CDR3 bases: TGTGCCAGCAGTGAGACTACTAGCGGTGGCACAGATACGCAGTATTTT.

This clonotype was seen at least ten times. J is TRBJ1-5 and V is TRBV7-6; 10 bases align to TRBD1. Losses at the gene ends were 0 bases for V and 3 bases for J; bases not matched to a gene: 5. The CDR3 sequence is 17 residues long. CDR1 SGHVS and CDR2 FNYEAQ come from the germline V gene. CDR3 sequence (DNA): TGTGCCAGCAGCTTAGCGGGGACAGGGGCCCTCAATCAGCCCCAGCATTTT. Protein sequence: CASSLAGTGALNQPQHF.

This clonotype was counted many times. The chain uses TRBV6-5 and TRBJ2-7, with D tentatively TRBD2 (5 bases). V was trimmed by 2 bases and J by 0 bases, leaving 11 bases between them. Germline loops: CDR1 MNHEY, CDR2 SVGAGI. This CDR3 comprises 15 residues. The CDR3: CASSYDGGLSYEQYF. The CDR3 DNA sequence: TGTGCCAGCAGTTACGATGGCGGGCTCTCCTACGAGCAGTACTTC.